The entry below gives a single T cell receptor (beta chain) sequence along with its context. Its antigen is not known. The sample comes from a study of T cell responses to AZD1222 COVID-19 vaccine. Findings of the study overall: Most donors were white British and more were female, and clonal diversity was possibly underestimated. Repertoire sampling occurred only after the peak T cell response.

Using immunoSEQ multiplex PCR, the repertoire was profiled, and TCRdb retains in-frame clones only, with some absent. This table holds 100,000 to 150,000 clones, more than 85% found once. This CDR3 comprises 12 residues. V lost 5 bases and J lost 2, with 5 bases in between. CDR1 and CDR2 (germline): SGHTA, FQGNSA. The material sequenced was peripheral blood, taken on day 0 of AZD1222 vaccination. The sequence derives from an adult in good health. The chain couples TRBV7-2 to TRBJ2-3, with no clear D. In DNA form, the CDR3 reads TGTGCCAGCAGCGAATCCACAGATACGCAGTATTTT. Translation: CASSESTDTQYF.